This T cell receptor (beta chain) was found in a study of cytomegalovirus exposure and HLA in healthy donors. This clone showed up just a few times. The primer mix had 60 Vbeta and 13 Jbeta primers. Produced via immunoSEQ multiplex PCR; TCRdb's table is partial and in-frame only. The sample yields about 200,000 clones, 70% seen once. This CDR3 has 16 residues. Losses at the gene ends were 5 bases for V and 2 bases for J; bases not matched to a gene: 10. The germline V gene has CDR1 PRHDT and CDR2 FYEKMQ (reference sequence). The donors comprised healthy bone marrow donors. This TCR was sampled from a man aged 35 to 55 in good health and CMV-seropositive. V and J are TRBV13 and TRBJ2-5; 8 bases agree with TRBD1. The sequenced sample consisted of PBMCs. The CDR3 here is CASSRGQGRSQETQYF. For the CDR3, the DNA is TGTGCCAGCAGCCGCGGACAGGGTAGGAGTCAAGAGACCCAGTACTTC.